These T cell receptor beta chains were read from a single sample in a study of blood T cell repertoires in COVID-19. The method was immunoSEQ multiplex PCR; TCRdb's version includes in-frame clones alone and lacks a portion of them. The sample has some 76,000 clones, roughly 84% seen once; the top ten hold about a tenth. The sequencing input was peripheral blood. All receptors derive from a young woman with acute or convalescent COVID-19. CDR3s include the opening cysteine and the closing phenylalanine or tryptophan.

TRBV10-2 | CASRIGQGHSPLHF
TRBV28 | CASSFPDGNQPQHF
TRBV7-9 | CASSLESWPTDTQYF
TRBV19 | CASSQTGRGVLQYF
TRBV4-3 | CASSQEDGSTEAFF
TRBV25-1 | CASSAGQVPYEQYF
TRBV18 | CASSPRQLGEYGYTF
TRBV7-2 | CASSLRPGTGGNEQFF
TRBV2 | CASSEQGETYEQYF
TRBV7-6 | CASSLAWRELPDTQYF
TRBV5-5 | CASSRTGTAKTYEQYF
TRBV5-4 | CASSLVPTDTQYF
TRBV10-3 | CAIKGRSGTEAFF
TRBV9 | CASSVGSRGLISSTDTQYF
TRBV15 | CATSRGLGAGFEAFF
TRBV28 | CASSRGTGGPGELFF
TRBV11-2 | CASSLGVAEAFF
TRBV9 | CASSAVSGTNTGELFF
TRBV3-1/TRBV3-2 | CASSRSGGSSYEQYF
TRBV6-2/TRBV6-3 | CASSYSPSGRAIDTQYF
TRBV5-4 | CASSRREAGEQYF
TRBV18 | CASSPRITGNTDTQYF
TRBV5-6 | CASSLGTGGLRNTIYF
TRBV5-1 | CASSGTGGAEKLFF
TRBV30 | CAWTPLAGDTGELFF
TRBV6-2/TRBV6-3 | CASSYLAGTRTDTQYF
TRBV18 | CASSNVEETQYF
TRBV7-9 | CASSPQGTYEQYF
TRBV7-8 | CASSPEWGQGGNQPQHF
TRBV11-3 | CASSLGLRTGNNEQFF
TRBV11-2 | CASSFWLAGENTGELFF
TRBV20-1 | CSAGGYEQYF
TRBV7-2 | CASSYRADTEAFF
TRBV6-1 | CASSDSGNQPQHF
TRBV6-1 | CASSEARRAVDYSTDTQYF
TRBV25-1 | CASSRQGGENTEAFF
TRBV18 | CASSPQTSSGNTIYF
TRBV6-5 | CASTRTGGSSYGYTF
TRBV6-1 | CASSESIGRVSVQPQHF
TRBV29-1 | CSVFLGGAGTEAFF
TRBV7-8 | CASSLGETGPRDLRRSYEQYF
TRBV28 | CASSSRTGVDTEAFF
TRBV6-6 | CASSQGAAGYTF
TRBV28 | CASSLTQAAGNTIYF
TRBV3-1/TRBV3-2 | CAAGTGGDTGELFF
TRBV3-1/TRBV3-2 | CASSQAKASGVYEQYF
TRBV4-1 | CASSQVTGNPSKNIQYF
TRBV5-1 | CASSTSSGTGRYNEQFF
TRBV20-1 | CSASFPGTPQGDEQFF
TRBV6-1 | CASSEVTKSYGYTF
TRBV5-1 | CASRSGQSSANEKLFF
TRBV9 | CASSVGSGGTVEQFF
TRBV28 | CASSLFGQGPANYGYTF